This TCR beta chain is drawn from a study of blood T cells in healthy people across ages. Overall study context: When template switching was applied, about one barcoded beta molecule was captured per two T cells. Broader study findings: Higher naive T cell percentage went strongly together with higher TCR beta diversity.

Combining a sample-barcoded 5' primer with a J-beta primer mix, a second PCR ran for roughly 7 to 11 cycles. TCRdb re-called the 5' RACE reads with MiXCR, one entry per CDR3 protein. This sample has around 1,700,000 distinct CDR3 sequences, with 28% found just once. The CDR3 is 12 amino acids. CDR1 is SGDLS, CDR2 YYNGEE, per germline. Those donating, healthy Caucasian individuals from Russia, were aged roughly 6 to 90. Investigators took approximately 10 milliliters of peripheral blood from every donor. A remark on this clonotype: Antigen specificity is unknown. An end of the junction differs from the germline gene, which may be a read error.

The sequenced material came from blood. This chain connects TRBV9 to TRBJ2-7; possible D gene TRBD2, 6 bases. The sequence was obtained from a woman aged 25 to 39 in good health. The CDR3 loop is CAGSGPGIEQYF. The DNA of the CDR3 is TGTGCCGGCAGCGGGCCGGGTATTGAGCAGTACTTC.